The 6 T cell receptor beta chains below were found in one sample sequenced in a study of neurological immune-mediated disorders. TCRdb itself ran the 5' RACE reads through MiXCR, one entry per CDR3 protein. This table has about 14,000 distinct CDR3 sequences, over 9.5% appearing once. Sequencing was carried out using PBMCs. The receptors shown here come from a middle-aged woman in good health.

This clonotype was seen repeatedly, ten times or more. The genes are TRBV12-3 or TRBV12-4 and TRBJ1-3; weak D call: TRBD1 (6 bases). There are 16 residues in the CDR3. The ends were cut back, 3 bases at V and 0 bases at J, with 12 bases in the middle. This CDR3 is CASSFRADSSGNTIYF. CDR3 DNA sequence: TGTGCCAGCAGTTTCCGGGCGGACAGCTCTGGAAACACCATATATTTT.

Many counts were recorded for this clonotype. The chain carries TRBV3-1 and TRBJ2-5; 7 bases align to TRBD2. CDR3 size: 14 residues. V lost 1 base to trimming and J lost 7 bases; unmatched junction nucleotides: 6. Germline CDR1 and CDR2: LGHDT and YNNKEL (reference sequence). DNA for the CDR3: TGTGCCAGCAGCCAAGTATTCTCGGGGGGGACCCAGTACTTC. Its protein is CASSQVFSGGTQYF.

By sample fraction, this clonotype is medium-sized. V gene TRBV4-1 combines with J gene TRBJ2-7, with 13 nucleotides matching TRBD2. Germline V gene data show CDR1 as MGHRA and CDR2 as YSYEKL. The CDR3 consists of 16 residues. V dropped 4 bases and J dropped 3; count of bases not matched to a gene: 6. The CDR3 loop is CASSPRTSGRVYEQYF. For the CDR3, the DNA is TGCGCCAGCAGCCCCCGGACTAGCGGGAGAGTCTACGAGCAGTACTTC.

This clonotype was seen repeatedly, ten times or more. The rearrangement joins TRBV28 to TRBJ2-1; D may be TRBD1 or TRBD2 (5 bases each). The CDR3 has 14 amino acids. CDR1 is MDHEN, CDR2 SYDVKM, per germline. Between the trimmed V and J ends, which lost 6 bases and 0 bases, there was a span of 9 bases. CDR3 nucleotides: TGTGCCAGCAGCGCAGGGAGCTCCTACAATGAGCAGTTCTTC. It encodes CASSAGSSYNEQFF. Based on the CDR3 plus reference TRBV28 and TRBJ2-1, the full variable domain is DVKVTQSSRYLVKRTGEKVFLECVQDMDHENMFWYRQDPGLGLRLIYFSYDVKMKEKGDIPEGYSVSREKKERFSLILESASTNQTSMYLCASSAGSSYNEQFFGPGTRLTVL.

In its sample, this clonotype was seen many times. The V and J genes are TRBV12-3 or TRBV12-4 and TRBJ1-4; D gene uncertain. The CDR3 spans 14 residues. Trimming stripped 2 bases from V and 4 bases from J, with 8 bases between. The CDR3 protein is CASSLSGINEKLFF. For the CDR3, the DNA is TGTGCCAGCAGTTTATCCGGGATTAATGAAAAACTGTTTTTT.

This clonotype is termed large (0.1 to 1%). The chain uses TRBV27 and TRBJ2-1; D remains unclear. The V end was cut by 6 bases, the J end by 6 bases, with 9 bases between. CDR1 and CDR2 from the germline V gene are MNHEY and SMNVEV (reference sequence). The CDR3 spans 12 residues. The CDR3 DNA sequence: TGTGCCAGCAGCCCCCTGGGCAATGAGCAGTTCTTC. As protein: CASSPLGNEQFF.